The 14 T cell receptor beta chains below come from one sample, sequenced in a study of control samples from healthy donors and cancer patients. Data came from immunoSEQ multiplex PCR; TCRdb stores just in-frame clones and leaves some out. The sample lists about 83,000 clones; roughly 91% were seen once. Sequencing input: blood. The receptor source for this set is a man aged 25 to 45 in good health.

This chain links TRBV14 with TRBJ1-1; D is perhaps TRBD1 (6 bases). The V and J ends lost 2 bases and 0 bases respectively, with 10 bases between them. Germline loops: CDR1 SGHDN, CDR2 FVKESK. The CDR3 consists of 15 residues. The CDR3 region has the DNA TGTGCCAGCAGCCAAACCCAGGGGCTGAACACTGAAGCTTTCTTT. Translation: CASSQTQGLNTEAFF.

Note on this clone: This sample also contains other DNA sequences that code for the same CDR3. The chain couples TRBV4-1 to TRBJ1-5; D gene ambiguous. The V end lost 0 bases, the J end lost 0 bases, and 6 bases lay between the germline ends. The CDR3 covers 15 residues. From germline, CDR1 is MGHRA and CDR2 YSYEKL. The CDR3 DNA reads TGCGCCAGCAGCCAAGATTTGCGTAGCAATCAGCCCCAGCATTTT. It specifies CASSQDLRSNQPQHF.

The gene calls are TRBV28 and TRBJ1-1, with TRBD1 identical over 7 bases. The CDR3 loop spans 14 amino acids. From germline, CDR1 is MDHEN and CDR2 SYDVKM. Trimming removed 4 bases from V and 3 bases from J; junction bases left unmatched: 5. CDR3 nucleotides: TGTGCCAGCAGTTCTATACAGGGGTACACTGAAGCTTTCTTT. Its translation is CASSSIQGYTEAFF. Drawing the rest from reference TRBV28 and TRBJ1-1, the complete variable domain is DVKVTQSSRYLVKRTGEKVFLECVQDMDHENMFWYRQDPGLGLRLIYFSYDVKMKEKGDIPEGYSVSREKKERFSLILESASTNQTSMYLCASSSIQGYTEAFFGQGTRLTVV.

The chain employs TRBV4-2 and TRBJ1-4, with 9 bases lining up with TRBD1. The CDR3 sequence is 15 residues long. Trimming took 1 base from V and 8 from J; bases not matched to a gene: 5. Germline loops: CDR1 LGHNA, CDR2 YNFKEQ. The CDR3 reads CASSQVPGTGEKLFF. In DNA form, the CDR3 reads TGTGCCAGCAGCCAAGTCCCTGGGACAGGGGAAAAACTGTTTTTT.

This rearrangement joins TRBV28 to TRBJ1-2, with TRBD1 matching over 9 bases. Germline V CDR1 and CDR2: MDHEN, SYDVKM. This CDR3 contains 13 residues. V gave up 5 bases and J gave up 5 bases; unmatched junction bases: 3. CDR3 nucleotides: TGTGCCAGCAGTATGGACAGGGGTTATGGCTACACCTTC. Its protein is CASSMDRGYGYTF.

The genes are TRBV5-1 and TRBJ2-3; 12 bases agree with TRBD2. Trimming at V came to 0 bases and at J to 5 bases, leaving 4 bases not matched to a gene. Germline V gene lookup returns CDR1 SGHRS and CDR2 YFSETQ. The CDR3 contains 16 residues. Here the CDR3 reads CASSLGLAGGQDTQYF. CDR3 DNA sequence: TGCGCCAGCAGCTTGGGGCTAGCGGGAGGGCAAGATACGCAGTATTTT.

The rearrangement uses TRBV29-1 and TRBJ2-2; 10 positions agree with TRBD2. This CDR3 is 14 amino acids long. Trimming cost V 7 bases and J 2 bases; bases outside gene matches: 4. Germline CDR1 is SQVTM and CDR2 is ANQGSEA. The CDR3 DNA reads TGCAGCGGAGGGACTAGCGCTAACACCGGGGAGCTGTTTTTT. This sequence encodes CSGGTSANTGELFF.

Here the CDR3 reads CASSHYYGDEQFF. The CDR3 DNA follows: TGCGCCAGCAGCCACTACTACGGGGATGAGCAGTTCTTC. The V call is TRBV4-1, the J call TRBJ2-1; tentative D call: TRBD2 (5 bases). Per germline, CDR1 MGHRA and CDR2 YSYEKL. The CDR3 extends over 13 amino acids. Trimming took off 3 bases at V and 8 bases at J, with 11 bases between the two ends.

The chain has TRBV4-1 and TRBJ1-4; D is unclear. Germline CDR1 is MGHRA and CDR2 is YSYEKL. Trimming removed 2 bases at V and 0 bases at J, with 16 bases between. The CDR3 covers 18 residues. CDR3: CASSQTRALATTNEKLFF. The DNA for the CDR3 is TGCGCCAGCAGCCAAACTCGGGCCCTTGCGACAACTAATGAAAAACTGTTTTTT.

On this clone: Relative to the germline gene, one junction end is altered; a read error may explain this. The rearrangement links TRBV25-1 to TRBJ2-3, with 9 bases that match TRBD1. Germline V gives CDR1 MGHDK, CDR2 SYGVNS. The CDR3 runs to 13 residues. As DNA, the CDR3 is TGTGCCAGCAGTGAATTACAGGGGGCGACCTTTGATTTT. It specifies CASSELQGATFDF.

As concerns this clone: The junction does not match germline at one end; this may be a read error. This sequence joins TRBV12-3 or TRBV12-4 and TRBJ1-1; D remains ambiguous. The length of the CDR3 is 13 residues. CDR3 sequence: CASSLGEVGKLSF. CDR3 nucleotide sequence: TGTGCCAGCAGTTTGGGCGAAGTGGGGAAACTTTCGTTT.

The chain combines TRBV2 with TRBJ2-3; possible D gene TRBD1, 6 bases. In germline, CDR1 is SNHLY, CDR2 FYNNEI. Deletions cut 6 bases from V and 0 bases from J, with 19 bases between. This CDR3 has 17 residues. This CDR3 reads CASSYPNRVYSTDTQYF. As DNA, the CDR3 is TGTGCCAGCAGCTACCCTAACAGGGTGTACAGCACAGATACGCAGTATTTT.

The V gene is TRBV25-1, the J gene TRBJ2-7; the D gene is possibly TRBD2 (5 bases). The length of the CDR3 is 13 residues. Germline CDR1 is MGHDK and CDR2 is SYGVNS. The V gene lost 7 bases and the J gene lost 4 bases, with 14 bases spanning the gap. The CDR3 region has the DNA TGTGCCAGCACTAGCAGTGTTTTATACGAGCAGTACTTC. This encodes CASTSSVLYEQYF.

This chain uses TRBV7-9 with TRBJ1-1, with 7 bases aligning to TRBD1. Germline CDR1 is SEHNR and CDR2 is FQNEAQ (reference sequence). There are 14 residues in the CDR3. The junction had 3 bases not matched to a gene; V was cut back by 3 bases and J by 2 bases. The CDR3 protein is CASSLGQSNTEAFF. As DNA, the CDR3 is TGTGCCAGCAGCTTGGGACAGAGCAACACTGAAGCTTTCTTT.